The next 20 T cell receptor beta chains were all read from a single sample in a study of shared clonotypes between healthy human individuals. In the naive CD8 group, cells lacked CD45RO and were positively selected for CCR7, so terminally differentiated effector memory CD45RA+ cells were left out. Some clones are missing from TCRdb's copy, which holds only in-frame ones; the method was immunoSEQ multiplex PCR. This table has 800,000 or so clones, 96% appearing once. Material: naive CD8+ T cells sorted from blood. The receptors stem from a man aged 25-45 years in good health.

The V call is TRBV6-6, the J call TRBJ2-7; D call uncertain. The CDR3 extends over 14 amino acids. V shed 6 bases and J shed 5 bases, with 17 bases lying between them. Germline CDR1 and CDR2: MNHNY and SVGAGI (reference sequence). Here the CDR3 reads CASSRYGPGDEQYF. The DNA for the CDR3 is TGTGCCAGCAGCCGCTACGGACCTGGCGACGAGCAGTACTTC.

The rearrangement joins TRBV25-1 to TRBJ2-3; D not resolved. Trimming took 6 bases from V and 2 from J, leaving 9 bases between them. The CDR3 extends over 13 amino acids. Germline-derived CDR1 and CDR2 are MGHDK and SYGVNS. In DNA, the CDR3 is TGTGCCAGCAGCGACCTGAACACAGATACGCAGTATTTT. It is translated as CASSDLNTDTQYF. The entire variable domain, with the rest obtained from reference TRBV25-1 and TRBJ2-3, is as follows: EADIYQTPRYLVIGTGKKITLECSQTMGHDKMYWYQQDPGMELHLIHYSYGVNSTEKGDLSSESTVSRIRTEHFPLTLESARPSHTSQYLCASSDLNTDTQYFGPGTRLTVL.

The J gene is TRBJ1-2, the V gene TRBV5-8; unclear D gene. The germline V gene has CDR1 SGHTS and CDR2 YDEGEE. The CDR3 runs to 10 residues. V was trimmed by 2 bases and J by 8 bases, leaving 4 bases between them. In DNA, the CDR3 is TGTGCCAGCAGCTTTGGGGGCTACACCTTC. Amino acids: CASSFGGYTF.

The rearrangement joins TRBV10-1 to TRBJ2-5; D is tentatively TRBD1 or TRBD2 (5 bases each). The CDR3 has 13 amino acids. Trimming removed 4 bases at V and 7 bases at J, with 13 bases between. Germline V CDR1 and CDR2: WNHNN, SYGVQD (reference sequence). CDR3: CASSVTRDATQYF. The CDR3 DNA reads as TGCGCCAGCAGTGTCACCCGGGACGCGACCCAGTACTTC.

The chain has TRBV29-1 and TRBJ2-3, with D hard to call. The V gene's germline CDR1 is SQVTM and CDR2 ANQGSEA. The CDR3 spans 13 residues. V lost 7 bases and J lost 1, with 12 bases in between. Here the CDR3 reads CSGIMARTDTQYF. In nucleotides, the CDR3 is TGCAGCGGGATTATGGCCCGCACAGATACGCAGTATTTT.

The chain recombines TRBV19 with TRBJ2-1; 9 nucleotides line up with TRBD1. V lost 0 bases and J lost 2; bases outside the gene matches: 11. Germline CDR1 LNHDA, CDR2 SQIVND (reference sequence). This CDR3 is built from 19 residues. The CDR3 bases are TGTGCCAGTAGTATAGAGATTTTGCGGGACAGGGCCCCCTACAATGAGCAGTTCTTC. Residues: CASSIEILRDRAPYNEQFF.

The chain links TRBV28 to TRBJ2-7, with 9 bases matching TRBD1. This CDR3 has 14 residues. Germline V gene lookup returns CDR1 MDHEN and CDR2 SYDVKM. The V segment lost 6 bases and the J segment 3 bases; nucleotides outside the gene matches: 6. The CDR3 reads CASSGTGSFYEQYF. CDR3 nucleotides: TGTGCCAGCAGCGGGACAGGGTCCTTCTACGAGCAGTACTTC.

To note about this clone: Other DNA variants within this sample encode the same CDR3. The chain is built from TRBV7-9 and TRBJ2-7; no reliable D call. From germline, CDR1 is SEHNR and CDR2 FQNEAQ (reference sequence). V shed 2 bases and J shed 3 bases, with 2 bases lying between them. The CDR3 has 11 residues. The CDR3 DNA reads TGTGCCAGCAGCTTAAACTACGAGCAGTACTTC. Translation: CASSLNYEQYF.

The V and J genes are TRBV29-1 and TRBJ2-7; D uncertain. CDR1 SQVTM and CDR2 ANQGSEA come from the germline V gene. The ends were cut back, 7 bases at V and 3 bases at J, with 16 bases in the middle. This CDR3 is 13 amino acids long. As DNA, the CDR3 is TGCAGCGCATTCGACGGAATGCTCTACGAGCAGTACTTC. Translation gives CSAFDGMLYEQYF.

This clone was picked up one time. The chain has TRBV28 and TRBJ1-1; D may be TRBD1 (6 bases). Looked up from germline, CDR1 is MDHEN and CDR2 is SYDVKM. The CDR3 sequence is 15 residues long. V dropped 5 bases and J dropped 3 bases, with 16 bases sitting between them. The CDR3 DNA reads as TGTGCCAGCAGTCCCCAGAGGGCAGGGGACACTGAAGCTTTCTTT. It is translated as CASSPQRAGDTEAFF.

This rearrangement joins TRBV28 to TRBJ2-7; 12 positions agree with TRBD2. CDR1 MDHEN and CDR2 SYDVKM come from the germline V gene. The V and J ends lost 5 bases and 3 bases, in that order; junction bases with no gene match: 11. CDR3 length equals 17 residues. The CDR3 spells CASSTRTSGISVYEQYF. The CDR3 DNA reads TGTGCCAGCAGTACTAGGACTAGCGGGATAAGCGTCTACGAGCAGTACTTC.

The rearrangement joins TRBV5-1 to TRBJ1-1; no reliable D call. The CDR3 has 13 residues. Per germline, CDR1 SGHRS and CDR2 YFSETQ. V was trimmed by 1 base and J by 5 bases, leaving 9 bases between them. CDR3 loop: CASSLTGVTEAFF. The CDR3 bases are TGCGCCAGCAGCTTGACCGGGGTGACTGAAGCTTTCTTT. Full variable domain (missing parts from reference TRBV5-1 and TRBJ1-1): KAGVTQTPRYLIKTRGQQVTLSCSPISGHRSVSWYQQTPGQGLQFLFEYFSETQRNKGNFPGRFSGRQFSNSRSEMNVSTLELGDSALYLCASSLTGVTEAFFGQGTRLTVV.

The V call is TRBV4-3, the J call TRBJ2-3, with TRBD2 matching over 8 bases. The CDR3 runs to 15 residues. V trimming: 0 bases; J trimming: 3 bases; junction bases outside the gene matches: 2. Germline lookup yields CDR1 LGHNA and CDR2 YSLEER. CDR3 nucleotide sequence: TGCGCCAGCAGCCAAGATGGGACTAGAACAGATACGCAGTATTTT. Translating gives CASSQDGTRTDTQYF.

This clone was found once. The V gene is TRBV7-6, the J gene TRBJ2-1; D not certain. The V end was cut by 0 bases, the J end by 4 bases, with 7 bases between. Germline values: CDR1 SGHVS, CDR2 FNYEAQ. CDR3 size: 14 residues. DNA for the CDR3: TGTGCCAGCAGCTTAGCTGGGCAGTACAATGAGCAGTTCTTC. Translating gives CASSLAGQYNEQFF.

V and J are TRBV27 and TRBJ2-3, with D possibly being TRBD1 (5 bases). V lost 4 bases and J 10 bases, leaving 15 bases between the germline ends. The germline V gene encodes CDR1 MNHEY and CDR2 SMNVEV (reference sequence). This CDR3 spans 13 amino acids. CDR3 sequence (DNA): TGTGCCAGCAGTTCACAGGCACACGCGGCGCAGTATTTT. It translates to CASSSQAHAAQYF.

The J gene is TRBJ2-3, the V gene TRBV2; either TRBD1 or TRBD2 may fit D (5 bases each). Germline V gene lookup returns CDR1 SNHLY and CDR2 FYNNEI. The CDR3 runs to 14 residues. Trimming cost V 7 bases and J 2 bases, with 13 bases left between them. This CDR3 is CASNGGRVTDTQYF. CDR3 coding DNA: TGTGCCAGCAATGGAGGCAGGGTCACAGATACGCAGTATTTT.

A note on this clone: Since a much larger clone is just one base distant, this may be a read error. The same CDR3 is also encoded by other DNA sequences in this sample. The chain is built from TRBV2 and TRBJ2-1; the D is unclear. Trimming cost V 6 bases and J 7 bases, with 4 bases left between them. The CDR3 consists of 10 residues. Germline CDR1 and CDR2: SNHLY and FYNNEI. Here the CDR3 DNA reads TGTGCCAGCAGGGGGAATGAGCAGTTCTTC. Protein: CASRGNEQFF.

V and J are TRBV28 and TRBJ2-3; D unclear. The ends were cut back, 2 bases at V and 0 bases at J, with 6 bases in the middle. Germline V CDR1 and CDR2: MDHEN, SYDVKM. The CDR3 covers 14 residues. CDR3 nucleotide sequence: TGTGCCAGCAGTTTAGATGGGAGCACAGATACGCAGTATTTT. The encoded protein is CASSLDGSTDTQYF.

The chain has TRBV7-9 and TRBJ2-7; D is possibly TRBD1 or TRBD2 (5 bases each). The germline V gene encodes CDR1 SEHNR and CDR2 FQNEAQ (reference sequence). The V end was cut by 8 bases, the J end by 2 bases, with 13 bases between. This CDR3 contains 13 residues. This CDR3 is CASGLLGAYEQYF. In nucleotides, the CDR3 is TGTGCCAGCGGCCTGTTGGGGGCCTACGAGCAGTACTTC.

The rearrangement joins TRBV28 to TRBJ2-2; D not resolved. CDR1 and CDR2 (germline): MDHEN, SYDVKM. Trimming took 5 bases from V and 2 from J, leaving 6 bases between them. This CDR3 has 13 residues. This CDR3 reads CASSPYNTGELFF. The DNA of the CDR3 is TGTGCCAGCAGTCCCTACAACACCGGGGAGCTGTTTTTT.